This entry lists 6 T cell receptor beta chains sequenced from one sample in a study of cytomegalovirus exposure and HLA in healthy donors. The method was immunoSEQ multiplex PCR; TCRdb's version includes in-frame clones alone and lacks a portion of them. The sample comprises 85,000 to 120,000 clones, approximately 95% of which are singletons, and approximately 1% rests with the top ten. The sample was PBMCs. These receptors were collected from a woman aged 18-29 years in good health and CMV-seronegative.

Here the CDR3 reads CASSIELSGGADTQYF. The CDR3 DNA follows: TGTGCCAGTAGTATAGAACTTAGCGGGGGGGCAGATACGCAGTATTTT. This rearrangement joins TRBV19 to TRBJ2-3; 11 bases agree with TRBD2. V lost 0 bases and J lost 4; bases outside the gene matches: 3. The CDR3 runs 16 residues. Germline CDR1 is LNHDA and CDR2 is SQIVND (reference sequence).

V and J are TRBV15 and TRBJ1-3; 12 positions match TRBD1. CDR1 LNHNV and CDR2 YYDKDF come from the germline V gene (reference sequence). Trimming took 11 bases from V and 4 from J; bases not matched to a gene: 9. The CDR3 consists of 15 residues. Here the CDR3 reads CAATGDRGPGNTIYF. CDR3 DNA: TGTGCCGCCACGGGGGACAGGGGGCCGGGAAACACCATATATTTT.

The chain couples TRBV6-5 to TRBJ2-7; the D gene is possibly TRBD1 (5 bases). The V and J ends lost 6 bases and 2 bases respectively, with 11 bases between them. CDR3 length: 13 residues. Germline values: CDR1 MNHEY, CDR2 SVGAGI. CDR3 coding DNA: TGTGCCAGCAGAACAGGACCCGCCTACGAGCAGTACTTC. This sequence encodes CASRTGPAYEQYF.

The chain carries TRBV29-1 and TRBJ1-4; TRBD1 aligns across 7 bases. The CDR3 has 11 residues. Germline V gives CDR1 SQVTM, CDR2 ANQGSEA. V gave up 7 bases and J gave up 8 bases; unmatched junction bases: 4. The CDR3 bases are TGCAGCGCCTGGACAGGCGAAAAACTGTTTTTT. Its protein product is CSAWTGEKLFF.

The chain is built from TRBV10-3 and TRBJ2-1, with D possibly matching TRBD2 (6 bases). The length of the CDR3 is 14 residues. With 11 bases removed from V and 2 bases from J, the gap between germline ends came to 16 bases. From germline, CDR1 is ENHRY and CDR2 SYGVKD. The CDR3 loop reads CASSPPGAYNEQFF. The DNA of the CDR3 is TGTGCCTCGTCCCCCCCGGGAGCCTACAATGAGCAGTTCTTC.

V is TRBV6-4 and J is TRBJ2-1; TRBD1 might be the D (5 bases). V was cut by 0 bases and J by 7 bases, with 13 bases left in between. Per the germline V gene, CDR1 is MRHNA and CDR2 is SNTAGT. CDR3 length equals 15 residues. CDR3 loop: CASSDSVGSGNEQFF. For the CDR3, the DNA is TGTGCCAGCAGTGACTCTGTAGGTTCAGGGAATGAGCAGTTCTTC.